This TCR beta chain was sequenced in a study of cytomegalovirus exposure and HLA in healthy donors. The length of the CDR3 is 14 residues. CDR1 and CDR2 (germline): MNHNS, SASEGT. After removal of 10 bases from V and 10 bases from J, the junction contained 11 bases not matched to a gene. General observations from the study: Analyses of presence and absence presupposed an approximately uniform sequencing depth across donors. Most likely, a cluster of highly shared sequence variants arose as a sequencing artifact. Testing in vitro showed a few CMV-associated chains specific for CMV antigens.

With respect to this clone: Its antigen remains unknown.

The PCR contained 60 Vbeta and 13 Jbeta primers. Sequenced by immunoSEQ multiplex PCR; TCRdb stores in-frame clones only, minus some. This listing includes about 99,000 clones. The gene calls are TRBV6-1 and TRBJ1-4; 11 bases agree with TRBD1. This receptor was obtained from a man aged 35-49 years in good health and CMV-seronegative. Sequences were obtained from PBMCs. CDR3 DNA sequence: TGTGCCACCCGAGAAGGACAGGGGGCTGGAAAACTGTTTTTT. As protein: CATREGQGAGKLFF.